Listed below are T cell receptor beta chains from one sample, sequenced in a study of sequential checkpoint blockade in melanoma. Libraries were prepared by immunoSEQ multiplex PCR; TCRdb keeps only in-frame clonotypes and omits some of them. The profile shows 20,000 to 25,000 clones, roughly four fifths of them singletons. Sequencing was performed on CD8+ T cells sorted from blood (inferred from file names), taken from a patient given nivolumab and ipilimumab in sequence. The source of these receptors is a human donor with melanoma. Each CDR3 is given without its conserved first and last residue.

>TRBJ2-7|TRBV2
ASSMTAYEQY
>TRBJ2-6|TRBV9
ASSVVPGDGANVLT
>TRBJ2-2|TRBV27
ASRSGLDTGELF
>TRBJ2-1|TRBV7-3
ASSQGLADNNEQF
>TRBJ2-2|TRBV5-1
ASSSGTSGNTGELF
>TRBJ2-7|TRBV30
AWARDRGMSEQY
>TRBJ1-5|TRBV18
ASSPFSTGEFGNQPQH
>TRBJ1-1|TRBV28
ASSLEVGPEAF
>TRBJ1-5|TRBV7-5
ARSSRDSRQPQH
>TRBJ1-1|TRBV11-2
ASSLVGGGTLKAF
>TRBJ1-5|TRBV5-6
ASSSTGNQPQH
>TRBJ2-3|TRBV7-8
ASSFKAGRSTDTQY
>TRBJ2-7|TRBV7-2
ASSLVSSYEQY
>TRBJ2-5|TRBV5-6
ASSHRVAGLETQY
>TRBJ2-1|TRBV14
ASSSVAGFYNEQF
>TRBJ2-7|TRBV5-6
ASTSRTGGYEQY
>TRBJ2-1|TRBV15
ATSIVFPGGDNEQF
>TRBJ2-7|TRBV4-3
ASSQSGQGLYEQY
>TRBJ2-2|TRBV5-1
ASSLGQGQNTGELF
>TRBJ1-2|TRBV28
ASTRTGQYGYT
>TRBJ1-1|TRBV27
ASSLRHQNTEAF
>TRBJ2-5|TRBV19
ASSTGTSGTPETQY
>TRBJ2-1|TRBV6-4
ARTVDLRLALPNEQF
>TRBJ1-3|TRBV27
ASSSISAGFSGNTIY
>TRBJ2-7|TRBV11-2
ASSLALLVSGVVEQY
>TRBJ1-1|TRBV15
ATSRVFGTGMNTEAF
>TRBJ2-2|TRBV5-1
ASSDPGGTGRGTGELF
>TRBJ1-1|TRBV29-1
SAARTTGSAEAF
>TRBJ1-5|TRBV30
AWSPGLHSNQPQH
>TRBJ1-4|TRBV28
ASSPSRRRLNEKLF
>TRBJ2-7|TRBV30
AWSPRGLAGGDAY
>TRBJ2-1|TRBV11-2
ASSLYELAVNEQF
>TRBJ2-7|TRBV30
AWSGLAGAYEQY
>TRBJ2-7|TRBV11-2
ASSPGLGSYEQY
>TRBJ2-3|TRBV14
ASSRGGIGADTQY
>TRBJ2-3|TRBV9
ASSATSGRSTDTQY
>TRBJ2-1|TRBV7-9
ASSFLGRALRLGDEQF
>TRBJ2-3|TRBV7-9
ASSSGLALVGDTQY
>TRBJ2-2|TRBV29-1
SVAGPLNTGELF
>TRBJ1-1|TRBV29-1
SAREWNTEAF
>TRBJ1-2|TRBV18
ASSFDRNYGYT
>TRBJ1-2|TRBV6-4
ASSAGTGGFGYGYT
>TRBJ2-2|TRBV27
ASSLSPGITGELF
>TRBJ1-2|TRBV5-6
ASSLGGHNYGYT
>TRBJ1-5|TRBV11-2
ASSQDRYNQPQH
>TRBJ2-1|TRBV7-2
ASSLFASGRADEQF
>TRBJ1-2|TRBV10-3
AIRGHHENYGYT
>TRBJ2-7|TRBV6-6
ASSYSTGFEQY
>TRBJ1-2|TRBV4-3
ASSQDLGTGYT
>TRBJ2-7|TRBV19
ASGLAGRGEQY
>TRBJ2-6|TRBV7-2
ASSLVGSSGFSGANVLT
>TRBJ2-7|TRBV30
AGTGLGDEQY
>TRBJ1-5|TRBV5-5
ASSLEGPPPKNQPQH
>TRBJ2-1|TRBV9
ASSPGEARGSYNEQF
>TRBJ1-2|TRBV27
ASSSSARGVNGYT
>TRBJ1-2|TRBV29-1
SVSRGGYGYT
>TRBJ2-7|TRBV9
ASNPRDRVYEQY